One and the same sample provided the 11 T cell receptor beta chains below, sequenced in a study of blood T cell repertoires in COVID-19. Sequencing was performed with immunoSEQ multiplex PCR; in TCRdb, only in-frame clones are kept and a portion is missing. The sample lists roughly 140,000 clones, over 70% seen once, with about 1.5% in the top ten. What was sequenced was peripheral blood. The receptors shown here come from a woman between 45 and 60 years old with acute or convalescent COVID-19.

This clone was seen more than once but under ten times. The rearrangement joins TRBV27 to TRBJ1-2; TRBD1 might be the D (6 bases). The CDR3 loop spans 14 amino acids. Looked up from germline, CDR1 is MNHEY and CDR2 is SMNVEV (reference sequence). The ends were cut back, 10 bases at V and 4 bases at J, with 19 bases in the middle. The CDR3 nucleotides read TGTGCCACCAATCCGGGGGGCAACTCCTATGGCTACACCTTC. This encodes CATNPGGNSYGYTF.

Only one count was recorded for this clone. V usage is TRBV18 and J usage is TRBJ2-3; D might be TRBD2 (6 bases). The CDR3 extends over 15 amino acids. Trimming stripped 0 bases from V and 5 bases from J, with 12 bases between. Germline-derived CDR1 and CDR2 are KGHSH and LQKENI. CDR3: CASSPPSGAVDTQYF. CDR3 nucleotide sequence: TGTGCCAGCTCACCACCGTCGGGAGCCGTAGATACGCAGTATTTT.

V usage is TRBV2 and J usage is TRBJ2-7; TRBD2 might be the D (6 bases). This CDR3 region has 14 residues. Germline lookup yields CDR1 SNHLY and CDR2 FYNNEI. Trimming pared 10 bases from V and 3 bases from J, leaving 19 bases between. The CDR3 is CATASGTEIYEQYF. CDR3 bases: TGTGCCACCGCCTCCGGGACTGAAATCTACGAGCAGTACTTC.

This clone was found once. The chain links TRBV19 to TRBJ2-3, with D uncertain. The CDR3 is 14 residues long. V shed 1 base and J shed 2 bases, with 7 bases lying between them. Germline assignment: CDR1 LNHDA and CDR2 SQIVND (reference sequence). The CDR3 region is CASSIGFYTDTQYF. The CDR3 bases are TGTGCCAGTAGTATAGGCTTCTACACAGATACGCAGTATTTT.

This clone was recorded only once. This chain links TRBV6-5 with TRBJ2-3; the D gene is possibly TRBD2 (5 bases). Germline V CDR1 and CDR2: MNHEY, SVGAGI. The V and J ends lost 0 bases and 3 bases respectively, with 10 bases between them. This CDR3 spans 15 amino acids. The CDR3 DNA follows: TGTGCCAGCAGTTACTCCGGAGGATGGACAGATACGCAGTATTTT. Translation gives CASSYSGGWTDTQYF.

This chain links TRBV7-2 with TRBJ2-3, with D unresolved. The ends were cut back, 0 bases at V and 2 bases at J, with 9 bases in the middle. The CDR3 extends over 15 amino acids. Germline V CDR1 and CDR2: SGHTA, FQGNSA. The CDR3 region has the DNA TGTGCCAGCAGCTTAGCGCAGTTTCCCACAGATACGCAGTATTTT. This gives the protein CASSLAQFPTDTQYF.

Written as DNA, the CDR3 is TGTGCCAGCTCACCACCGGACAGGGCAATCCCCTACAATGAGCAGTTCTTC. Protein sequence: CASSPPDRAIPYNEQFF. The chain carries TRBV18 and TRBJ2-1, with TRBD1 identical over 8 bases. From germline, CDR1 is KGHSH and CDR2 LQKENI. This CDR3 spans 17 amino acids. The trim removed 0 bases at V and 2 bases at J, leaving 6 bases unmatched.

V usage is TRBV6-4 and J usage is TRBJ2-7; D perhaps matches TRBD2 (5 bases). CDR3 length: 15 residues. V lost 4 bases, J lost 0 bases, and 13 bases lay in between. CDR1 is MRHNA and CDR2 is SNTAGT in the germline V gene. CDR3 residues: CASSVAEGSSYEQYF. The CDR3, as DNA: TGTGCCAGCAGTGTGGCGGAAGGGAGCTCCTACGAGCAGTACTTC.

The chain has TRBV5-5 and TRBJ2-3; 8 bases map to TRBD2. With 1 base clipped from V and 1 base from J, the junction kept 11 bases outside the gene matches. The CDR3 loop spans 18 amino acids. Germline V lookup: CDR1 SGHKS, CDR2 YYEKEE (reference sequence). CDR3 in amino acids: CASSLIAGGGWGTDTQYF. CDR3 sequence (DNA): TGTGCCAGCAGCTTGATTGCGGGAGGTGGTTGGGGCACAGATACGCAGTATTTT.

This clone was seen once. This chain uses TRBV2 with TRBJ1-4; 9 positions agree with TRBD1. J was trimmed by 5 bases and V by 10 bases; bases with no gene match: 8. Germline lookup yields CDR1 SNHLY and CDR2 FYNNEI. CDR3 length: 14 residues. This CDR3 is CATKSGTGNEKLFF. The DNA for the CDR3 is TGTGCCACCAAGTCCGGGACAGGGAATGAAAAACTGTTTTTT.

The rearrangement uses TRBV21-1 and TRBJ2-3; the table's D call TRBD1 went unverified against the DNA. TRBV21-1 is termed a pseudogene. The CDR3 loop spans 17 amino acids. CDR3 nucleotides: TGTGCCAGCAGCAAAGCTTCCAGGGACAGCAGCACAGATACGCAGTATTTT. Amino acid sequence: CASSKASRDSSTDTQYF.